This paragraph reports one TCR beta chain. Its antigen specificity is not known. Nothing much larger sits one base from this clone, and base qualities are not available. The CDR3 sequence holds 13 residues, the cysteine and phenylalanine included. Solely the CDR3 DNA is kept, with 39 bases framed from the first base. Reading the germline V gene gives CDR1 SNHLY and CDR2 FYNNEI. Cut back by 7 bases and 5 bases, the V and J ends lie 14 bases apart. The data derive from a study of blood T cell repertoires in COVID-19 (TCRdb year 2020). Concerning the study at large: The collaborator samples originated in the United States, Italy and Spain and spanned the acute and convalescent phases of COVID-19. The material from the prospective study consisted of cDNA or gDNA derived from T cells, B-cell-depleted T cells, or PBMCs. The dataset comprised deeply sampled blood TCRbeta repertoires from subjects exposed to, actively infected with, or recovered from COVID-19. The repertoires were released in a freely available public database intended as a resource for research on the immune response to SARS-CoV-2. The samples were drawn from two sources: the first 160 participants of the ongoing ImmuneRACE study, and fewer than 1,500 subjects contributed by 6 global collaborators. Nearly every sample came with metadata listing a de-identified subject ID, COVID-19 status, age in years and sex. Where available, HLA class I and class II types were taken from metadata supplied by the sample provider and were not determined by assay-based typing.

TCRbeta CDR3 regions were amplified from genomic DNA using the immunoSEQ Assay, a bias-controlled multiplex PCR. The authors' analysis ran thus. The number of nucleated cells in each sample was estimated by amplification of reference gene primers within the assay. To quantify the absolute abundance of each unique TCRbeta CDR3 rearrangement, sequence reads were collapsed and filtered. For each sample, productive Simpson clonality was calculated as the square root of Simpson's diversity index over productive rearrangements. TCRdb took this table from immuneACCESS and kept in-frame rearrangements with V and J called. Such tables lack part of the clones; where checked against another copy, unresolved V genes explain under half of the gap, and the rest is unexplained. The V and J calls and clone size are taken from that table; D and trimming were inferred from the DNA. Within this sample are some 150,000 clones, with roughly four fifths of them counted one time only. The leading ten clones occupy 7% to 10% of the sample.

The investigation overall reported the following: How much clinical and demographic metadata was included differed by source and by participant, and the metadata was provided uncurated.

The collaborating institutions used their own protocols to collect whole blood in K2EDTA tubes. For TCRbeta analysis, collaborator samples were shipped as frozen whole blood, as isolated PBMCs, or as DNA extracted from either sample type. The source of this sequence is a human donor with acute or convalescent COVID-19. The donor label of this sample is uncertain. Sequenced input: peripheral blood. The chain joins TRBV2 to TRBJ1-1, with the D gene not clear enough to name. The DNA is TGTGCCAGCAAAGTGCCAGGTAATACTGAAGCTTTCTTT. This codes for CASKVPGNTEAFF. Here the CDR3 is joined to the reference TRBV2 and TRBJ1-1 genes, and the full variable domain is: EPEVTQTPSHQVTQMGQEVILRCVPISNHLYFYWYRQILGQKVEFLVSFYNNEISEKSEIFDDQFSVERPDGSNFTLKIRSTKLEDSAMYFCASKVPGNTEAFFGQGTRLTVV.